This TCR beta chain appears in the sequencing data of a study of early T cells in non-severe SARS-CoV-2 infection. From the 5' RACE reads, TCRdb called clonotypes with MiXCR, one entry per CDR3 protein. The table shows about 70,000 distinct CDR3 sequences, with about 14% occurring only once. This clonotype was seen repeatedly, ten times or more. Germline CDR1 and CDR2: SGHVS and FNYEAQ. The CDR3 totals 15 residues. J was trimmed by 1 base and V by 2 bases; bases with no gene match: 3. The rearrangement links TRBV7-6 to TRBJ1-1; 8 bases are shared with TRBD1. The clonotype originates from an adult who was a healthcare worker with PCR-confirmed SARS-CoV-2 infection or an uninfected control (not recorded which). The input for sequencing was whole blood, taken at baseline. The CDR3 DNA sequence: TGTGCCAGCAGCTTACAGGGGGCGGCGAACACTGAAGCTTTCTTT. This codes for CASSLQGAANTEAFF.